What follows are 22 T cell receptor beta chains derived from one specimen sequenced in a study of blood T cell repertoires in COVID-19. Profiled with immunoSEQ multiplex PCR; TCRdb holds only in-frame clones, not every one. Counted here are about 68,000 clones, around nine tenths occurring once; the ten biggest clones make up around 6.7%. The sequencing input was peripheral blood. Receptor source: a middle-aged man with active COVID-19.

This rearrangement joins TRBV19 to TRBJ2-5, with a weak D call TRBD2 (6 bases). The V and J ends lost 6 bases and 2 bases respectively, with 22 bases between them. The CDR3 spans 17 residues. Germline V CDR1 and CDR2: LNHDA, SQIVND (reference sequence). The CDR3 sequence: CASRLPRYRDSQETQYF. In DNA form, the CDR3 reads TGTGCCAGTAGGCTACCACGCTACCGGGACTCACAAGAGACCCAGTACTTC.

V is TRBV28 and J is TRBJ2-5; a weak D match, TRBD1 (5 bases). Trimming stripped 4 bases from V and 1 base from J, with 13 bases between. Germline V CDR1 and CDR2: MDHEN, SYDVKM. The CDR3 consists of 15 residues. The CDR3 sequence: CASSSSDIFQETQYF. In DNA, the CDR3 is TGTGCCAGCAGTTCCTCGGACATTTTCCAAGAGACCCAGTACTTC.

This sequence joins TRBV11-2 and TRBJ2-7; 7 bases are a match to TRBD1. This CDR3 comprises 15 residues. Germline loops: CDR1 SGHAT, CDR2 FQNNGV. The junction had 6 bases not matched to a gene; V was cut back by 3 bases and J by 1 base. In DNA, the CDR3 is TGTGCCAGCAGCTTCTCCGGGACAGATTCCTACGAGCAGTACTTC. Its translation is CASSFSGTDSYEQYF.

J is TRBJ2-7 and V is TRBV6-2 or TRBV6-3; D remains ambiguous. In germline, CDR1 is MNHEY, CDR2 SVGEGT. Trimming took 2 bases from V and 6 from J, leaving 5 bases between them. The CDR3 loop spans 11 amino acids. The DNA of the CDR3 is TGTGCCAGCAGTTACGGAGCCGAGCAGTACTTC. Amino acids: CASSYGAEQYF.

The V and J genes are TRBV4-3 and TRBJ2-1, with 7 positions matching TRBD1. Unmatched junction bases numbered 4, after V lost 4 bases and J lost 7 bases. CDR1 is LGHNA, CDR2 YSLEER, per germline. This CDR3 comprises 13 residues. Written as DNA, the CDR3 is TGCGCCAGCAGCCCGACAGGGTTGAATGAGCAGTTCTTC. Translated, it gives CASSPTGLNEQFF.

This chain links TRBV25-1 with TRBJ1-6; TRBD1 matches 8 bases. After removal of 4 bases from V and 10 bases from J, the junction contained 6 bases not matched to a gene. The CDR3 covers 14 residues. The germline gives CDR1 MGHDK, CDR2 SYGVNS. CDR3 sequence reads: CASSARQGKSPLHF. In nucleotides, the CDR3 is TGTGCCAGCAGTGCGAGACAGGGGAAATCACCCCTCCACTTT. The variable domain in full, with the rest retrieved from reference TRBV25-1 and TRBJ1-6, is EADIYQTPRYLVIGTGKKITLECSQTMGHDKMYWYQQDPGMELHLIHYSYGVNSTEKGDLSSESTVSRIRTEHFPLTLESARPSHTSQYLCASSARQGKSPLHFGNGTRLTVT.

The chain couples TRBV4-1 to TRBJ2-3; D remains unclear. This CDR3 is 14 amino acids long. The germline V gene has CDR1 MGHRA and CDR2 YSYEKL. The V end was cut by 3 bases, the J end by 0 bases, with 7 bases between. Here the CDR3 reads CASSQLTSTDTQYF. The CDR3 bases are TGCGCCAGCAGCCAGCTGACTAGCACAGATACGCAGTATTTT.

The chain employs TRBV12-5 and TRBJ2-5; tentatively, D is TRBD1 (5 bases). CDR3 length equals 13 residues. The germline V gene has CDR1 LGHNT and CDR2 FRNRAP. The ends were cut back, 5 bases at V and 4 bases at J, with 11 bases in the middle. CDR3 nucleotides: TGTGCTAGTGGTGAGGACACGAGAGAGACCCAGTACTTC. It yields the protein CASGEDTRETQYF.

This chain joins TRBV6-5 and TRBJ2-3; 7 bases are a match to TRBD1. Germline trimming cut 4 bases from V and 2 bases from J; bases unmatched to any gene: 9. The germline CDR1 and CDR2 sequences are MNHEY and SVGAGI. This CDR3 is built from 16 residues. The CDR3 nucleotides read TGTGCCAGCAGTTCCGGACAGGCGGTTTCCACAGATACGCAGTATTTT. Its protein product is CASSSGQAVSTDTQYF.

The chain employs TRBV29-1 and TRBJ2-1; D might be TRBD1 (5 bases). CDR3 length: 14 residues. Germline CDR1 and CDR2: SQVTM and ANQGSEA. Trimming left V 2 bases short and J 6 bases short, with 14 bases between. For the CDR3, the DNA is TGCAGCGTTGAATCGGCAGGGATATTCAATGAGCAGTTCTTC. It specifies CSVESAGIFNEQFF.

The chain recombines TRBV28 with TRBJ1-1, with D possibly being TRBD1 (6 bases). CDR3 length: 15 residues. Germline V gene sequence: CDR1 MDHEN, CDR2 SYDVKM. V was clipped by 3 bases and J by 4 bases, with 15 bases between them. The CDR3 DNA follows: TGTGCCAGCAGTTTTCCGCGGGGAGGGGGCACTGAAGCTTTCTTT. It yields the protein CASSFPRGGGTEAFF.

A few counts support this clone. The rearrangement uses TRBV5-5 and TRBJ2-3; D remains ambiguous. The CDR3 has 12 residues. The ends were cut back, 6 bases at V and 6 bases at J, with 11 bases in the middle. Germline V gene lookup returns CDR1 SGHKS and CDR2 YYEKEE (reference sequence). CDR3 DNA: TGTGCCAGCAACTCCTTCGGGGATACGCAGTATTTT. Encoded protein: CASNSFGDTQYF.

The chain combines TRBV28 with TRBJ1-5; the match to TRBD1 covers 12 bases. J was trimmed by 7 bases and V by 5 bases; bases with no gene match: 12. The CDR3 runs 17 residues. The germline V gene encodes CDR1 MDHEN and CDR2 SYDVKM. CDR3 protein: CASSQGDRGLLGQPQHF. CDR3 DNA sequence: TGTGCCAGCAGTCAGGGGGACAGGGGGCTGTTGGGACAGCCCCAGCATTTT.

This chain joins TRBV29-1 and TRBJ2-1; D unresolved. The CDR3 is made up of 13 amino acids. V was shortened by 4 bases and J by 8 bases, with 15 bases between the two germline ends. Germline values: CDR1 SQVTM, CDR2 ANQGSEA. The CDR3 reads CSVAAVDPYEQFF. The DNA of the CDR3 is TGCAGCGTTGCCGCGGTCGATCCCTATGAGCAGTTCTTC.

The V gene is TRBV4-1, the J gene TRBJ1-2, with no clear D. This CDR3 comprises 14 residues. V lost 0 bases, J lost 5 bases, and 10 bases lay in between. Germline lookup yields CDR1 MGHRA and CDR2 YSYEKL. The CDR3 loop is CASSQDPGNYGYTF. The CDR3 nucleotides read TGCGCCAGCAGCCAAGATCCCGGGAATTATGGCTACACCTTC.

The chain combines TRBV19 with TRBJ1-5, with TRBD1 matching 7 bases. CDR1 is LNHDA and CDR2 is SQIVND in the germline V gene (reference sequence). The CDR3 runs 16 residues. V was clipped by 5 bases and J by 1 base; unmatched bases: 8. CDR3 nucleotide sequence: TGTGCCAGTAGTTCCAAGACAGGGCTCAGCAATCAGCCCCAGCATTTT. Encoded protein: CASSSKTGLSNQPQHF.

This chain links TRBV7-8 with TRBJ1-6, with 8 positions matching TRBD1. Per germline, CDR1 SGHVS and CDR2 FQNEAQ. Losses at the gene ends were 1 base for V and 11 bases for J; bases not matched to a gene: 7. The CDR3 spans 15 residues. DNA of the CDR3: TGTGCCAGCAGCTTAGATGGACAGGGTCTCGCACCCCTCCACTTT. This encodes CASSLDGQGLAPLHF.

This clone was detected once. The V call is TRBV12-3 or TRBV12-4, the J call TRBJ2-3; D call uncertain. V was trimmed by 3 bases and J by 6 bases, leaving 4 bases between them. The CDR3 spans 11 residues. DNA for the CDR3: TGTGCCAGCAGTTTCTTGGATACGCAGTATTTT. This sequence encodes CASSFLDTQYF.

The J gene is TRBJ1-5, the V gene TRBV6-2 or TRBV6-3; D gene uncertain. Between the trimmed V and J ends, which lost 0 bases and 7 bases, there was a span of 4 bases. CDR1 is MNHEY and CDR2 is SVGEGT in the germline V gene. This CDR3 comprises 12 residues. The CDR3 is CASSYSRQPQHF. The CDR3 DNA is TGTGCCAGCAGTTACTCTCGGCAGCCCCAGCATTTT.

This clone has only a few counts. The chain carries TRBV30 and TRBJ1-2, with a tentative D call TRBD1 (6 bases). This CDR3 contains 14 residues. The V gene's germline CDR1 is GTSNPN and CDR2 SVGIG (reference sequence). The V end lost 8 bases, the J end lost 2 bases, and 18 bases lay between the germline ends. CDR3 coding DNA: TGTGCCCAATCCCGCGGGGGGGCGAACTATGGCTACACCTTC. It encodes CAQSRGGANYGYTF. Using reference TRBV30 and TRBJ1-2 for the parts outside the CDR3, the full variable domain is SQTIHQWPATLVQPVGSPLSLECTVEGTSNPNLYWYRQAAGRGLQLLFYSVGIGQISSEVPQNLSASRPQDRQFILSSKKLLLSDSGFYLCAQSRGGANYGYTFGSGTRLTVV.

This clone was seen only once. This chain joins TRBV2 and TRBJ1-1, with a possible D match to TRBD1 (5 bases). The CDR3 runs to 13 residues. The germline V gene has CDR1 SNHLY and CDR2 FYNNEI. V was cut by 6 bases and J by 1 base, with 9 bases left in between. CDR3: CASRTRENTEAFF. The CDR3 DNA reads TGTGCCAGCAGGACCAGGGAGAACACTGAAGCTTTCTTT.

The J gene is TRBJ2-5, the V gene TRBV2; no clear D gene. This CDR3 has 19 residues. V was shortened by 1 base and J by 3 bases, with 24 bases between the two germline ends. Germline V gene sequence: CDR1 SNHLY, CDR2 FYNNEI. The CDR3 DNA sequence: TGTGCCAGCAGTGAAGGGGTGGGCTATTTCATCGTCGGTAAAGAGACCCAGTACTTC. It codes for CASSEGVGYFIVGKETQYF.